The TCR beta chain under discussion was sequenced for a study of T cell repertoires in aging, cancer and after chemotherapy. On the study more broadly: Paired samples before and after chemotherapy came from glioblastoma patients receiving temozolomide-based therapy. Findings and caveats of the study: No conclusions about immunological memory after chemotherapy can be drawn from the repertoire data. Compared with age-matched healthy donors, untreated hematological or solid cancer patients showed higher blood TCR clonality.

V lost 4 bases and J lost 7; bases outside the gene matches: 6. The CDR3 is 15 residues long. The germline V gene has CDR1 MNHEY and CDR2 SMNVEV (reference sequence). TRB rearrangements spanning V, D and J were amplified using mixed TRB-A/B primers. MiXCR, run by TCRdb on the multiplex PCR reads, gives a single entry per CDR3 protein. Of some 20,000 distinct CDR3 sequences listed, approximately 40% are singletons. TCR beta rearrangements were amplified from peripheral blood genomic DNA. Comment on this clonotype: The antigen remains unidentified.

Sequencing was carried out using blood. The chain is built from TRBV27 and TRBJ2-1; 11 nucleotides agree with TRBD2. The sequence was collected from a human donor with a solid tumor. CDR3 region: CASSSGTSGENEQFF. The CDR3 DNA reads TGTGCCAGCAGTTCGGGGACTAGCGGCGAAAATGAGCAGTTCTTC.